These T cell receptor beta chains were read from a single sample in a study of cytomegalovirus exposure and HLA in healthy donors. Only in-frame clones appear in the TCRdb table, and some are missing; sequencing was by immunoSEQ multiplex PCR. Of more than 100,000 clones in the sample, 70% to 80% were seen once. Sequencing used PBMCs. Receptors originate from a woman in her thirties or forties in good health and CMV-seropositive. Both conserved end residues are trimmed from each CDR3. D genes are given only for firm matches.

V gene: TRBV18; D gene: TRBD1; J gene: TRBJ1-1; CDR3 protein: ASSPLLTGGGTEAF
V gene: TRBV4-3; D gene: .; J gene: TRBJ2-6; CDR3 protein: ASSQVLGLGANVLT
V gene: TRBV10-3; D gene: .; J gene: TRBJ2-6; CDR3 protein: AISDTAGANVLT
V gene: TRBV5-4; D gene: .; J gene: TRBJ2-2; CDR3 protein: ASSGATVTGELF
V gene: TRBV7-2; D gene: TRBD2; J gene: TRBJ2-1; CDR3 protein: ASSLGTSASYNEQF
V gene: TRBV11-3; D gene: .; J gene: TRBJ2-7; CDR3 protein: ASSLDSEEQY
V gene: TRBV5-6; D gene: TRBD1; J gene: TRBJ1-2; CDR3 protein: ASSQDRGHRSPGGYT
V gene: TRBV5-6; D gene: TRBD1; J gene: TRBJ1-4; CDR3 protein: ASSQPTGGREKLF
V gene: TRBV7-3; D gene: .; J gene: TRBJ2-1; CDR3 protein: ASSLQGSSTEF
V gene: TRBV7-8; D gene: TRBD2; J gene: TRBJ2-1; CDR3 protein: ASSSGTTQLDEQF
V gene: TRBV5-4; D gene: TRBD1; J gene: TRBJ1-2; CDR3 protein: ASTSGGIYGYT
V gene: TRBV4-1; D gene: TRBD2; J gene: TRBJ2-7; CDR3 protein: ASSQEGASGRGEQY
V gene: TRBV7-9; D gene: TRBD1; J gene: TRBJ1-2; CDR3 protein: ASSLDRGHNGYT
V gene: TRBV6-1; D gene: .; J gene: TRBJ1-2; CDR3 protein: ASSESRNFNYGYT
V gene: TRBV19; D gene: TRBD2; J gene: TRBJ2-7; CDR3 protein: ASKARPGGSAYEQY
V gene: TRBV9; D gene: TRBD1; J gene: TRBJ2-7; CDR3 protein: ASSEETGESYEQY
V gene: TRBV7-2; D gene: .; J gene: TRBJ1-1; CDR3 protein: ASSRGQVNTEAF
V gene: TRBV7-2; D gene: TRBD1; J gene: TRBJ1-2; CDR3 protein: ASSRPGGGIYGYT
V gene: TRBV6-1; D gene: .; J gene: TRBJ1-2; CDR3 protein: ASSQSQVGYT
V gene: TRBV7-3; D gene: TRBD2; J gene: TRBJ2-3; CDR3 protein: ASRAPGLAGVDTQY
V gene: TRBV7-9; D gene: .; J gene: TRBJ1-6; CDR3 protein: ASTASLGNSPLH
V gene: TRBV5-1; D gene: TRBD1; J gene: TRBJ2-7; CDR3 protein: ASSTHRGSYEQY
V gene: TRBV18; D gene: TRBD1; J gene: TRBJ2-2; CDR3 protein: ASSTRQGPNTGELF
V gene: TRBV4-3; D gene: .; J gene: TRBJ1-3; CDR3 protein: ASSQETGRYSGNTIY
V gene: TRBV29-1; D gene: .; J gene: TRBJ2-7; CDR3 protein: SVEGGDKNAYEQY
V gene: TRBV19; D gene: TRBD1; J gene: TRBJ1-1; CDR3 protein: ASSPTRGRITEAF
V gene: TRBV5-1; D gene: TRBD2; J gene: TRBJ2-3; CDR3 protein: ASSFSGTSDTDTQY
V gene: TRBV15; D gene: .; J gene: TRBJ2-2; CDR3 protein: ATRSGSNTGELF
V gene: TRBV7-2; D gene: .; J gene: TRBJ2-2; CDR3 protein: ASSPIQSGAGELF
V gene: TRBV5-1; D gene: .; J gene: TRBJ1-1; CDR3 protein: ASSLGAGEGTEAF
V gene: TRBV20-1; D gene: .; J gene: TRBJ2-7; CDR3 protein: SAILVNEQY
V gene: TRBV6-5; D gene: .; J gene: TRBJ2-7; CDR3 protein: ASSYSITGNYEQY
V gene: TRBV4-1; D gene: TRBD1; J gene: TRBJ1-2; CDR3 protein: ASSQSGTAPDSLYGYT
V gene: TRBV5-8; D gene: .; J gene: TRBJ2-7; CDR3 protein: ASSLAYEQY
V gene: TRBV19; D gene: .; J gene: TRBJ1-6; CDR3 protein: ASSKGQYNSPLH
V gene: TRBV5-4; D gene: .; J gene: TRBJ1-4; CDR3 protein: ASSLARGREKLF
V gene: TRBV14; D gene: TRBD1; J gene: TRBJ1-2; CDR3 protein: ASSQTGPYGYT
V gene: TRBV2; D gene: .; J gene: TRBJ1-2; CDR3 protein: ASRWSTGNYGYT
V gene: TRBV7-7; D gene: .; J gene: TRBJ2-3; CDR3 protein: ASSQGGVRTDTQY
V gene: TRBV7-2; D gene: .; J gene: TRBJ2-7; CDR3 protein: ASSLVNTYEQY
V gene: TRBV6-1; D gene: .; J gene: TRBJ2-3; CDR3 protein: ASMRAGTDTQY
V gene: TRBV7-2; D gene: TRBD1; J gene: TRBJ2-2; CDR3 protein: ASSSIQGAYGELF
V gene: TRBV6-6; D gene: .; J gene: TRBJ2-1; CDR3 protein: ASTRADSYNEQF
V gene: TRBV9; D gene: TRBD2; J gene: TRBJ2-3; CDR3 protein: ASSALKAGFTDTQY
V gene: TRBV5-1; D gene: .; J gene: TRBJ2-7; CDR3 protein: ASSNNPGASYEQY
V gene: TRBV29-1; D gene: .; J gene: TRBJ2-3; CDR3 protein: SVEDLGRTDTQY
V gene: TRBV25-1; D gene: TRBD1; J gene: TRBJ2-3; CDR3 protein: ASSGDRGTDTQY
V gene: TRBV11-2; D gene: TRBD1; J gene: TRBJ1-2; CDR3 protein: ASSSDGQGVYGYT
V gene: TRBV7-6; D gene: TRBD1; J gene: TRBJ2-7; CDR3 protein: ASSFGDRGREQY
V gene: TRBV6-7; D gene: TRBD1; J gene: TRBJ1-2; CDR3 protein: AFQGASGYT
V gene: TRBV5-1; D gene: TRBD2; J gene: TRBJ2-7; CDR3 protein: ASSLDFSGDYEQY
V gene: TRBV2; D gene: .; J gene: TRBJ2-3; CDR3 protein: ASKEERTQY
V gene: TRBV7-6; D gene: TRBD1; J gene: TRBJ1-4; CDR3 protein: ASSPTGNEKLF